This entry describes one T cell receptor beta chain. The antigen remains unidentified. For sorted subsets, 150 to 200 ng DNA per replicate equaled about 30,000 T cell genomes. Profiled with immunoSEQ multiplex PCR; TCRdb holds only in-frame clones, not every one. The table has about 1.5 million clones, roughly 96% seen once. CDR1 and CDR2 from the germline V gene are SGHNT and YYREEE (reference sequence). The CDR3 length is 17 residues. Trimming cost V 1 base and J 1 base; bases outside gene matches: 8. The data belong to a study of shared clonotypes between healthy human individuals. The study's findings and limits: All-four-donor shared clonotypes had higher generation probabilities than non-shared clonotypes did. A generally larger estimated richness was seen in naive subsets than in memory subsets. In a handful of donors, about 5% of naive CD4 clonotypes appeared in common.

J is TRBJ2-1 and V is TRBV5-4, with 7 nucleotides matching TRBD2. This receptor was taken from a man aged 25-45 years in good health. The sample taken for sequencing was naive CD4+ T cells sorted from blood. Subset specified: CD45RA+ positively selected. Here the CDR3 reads CASSLPQAGLSYNEQFF. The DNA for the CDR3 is TGTGCCAGCAGCTTGCCGCAGGCGGGACTATCCTACAATGAGCAGTTCTTC.